One sample yielded the 18 T cell receptor beta chains listed below, sequenced in a study of regulatory T cells in long-lasting Graves disease. Time point meaning: persistent/refractory GD, antithyroid drugs over 5 years with positive TRAb. PBMC-extracted RNA yielded the TCR library. With iRepertoire HTBI primers and Arm-PCR of CDR3 regions, TCR beta libraries were built. TCRdb used MiXCR to reprocess the multiplex PCR reads, holding one entry per CDR3 protein. The sample includes about 420,000 distinct CDR3 sequences, less than 25% seen only once; the top ten take about a quarter. Sequenced material: peripheral blood mononuclear cells (PBMCs), taken when the disease was refractory, from a patient treated with antithyroid drugs. The receptor source for this set is a female donor with Graves disease.

This clonotype was seen a handful of times. The chain couples TRBV30 to TRBJ2-6; D is undetermined. V was shortened by 0 bases and J by 4 bases, with 4 bases between the two germline ends. Germline values: CDR1 GTSNPN, CDR2 SVGIG (reference sequence). The CDR3 totals 13 residues. Here the CDR3 DNA reads TGTGCCTGGAGTGTAGGAGGGGCCAACGTCCTGACTTTC. This encodes CAWSVGGANVLTF.

This clonotype was recorded many times. This rearrangement joins TRBV7-2 to TRBJ2-5, with a tentative D call TRBD1 (6 bases). The V and J ends lost 5 bases and 5 bases respectively, with 9 bases between them. The germline gives CDR1 SGHTA, CDR2 FQGNSA. This CDR3 has 12 residues. CDR3 residues: CASSQGTETQYF. In DNA, the CDR3 is TGTGCCAGCAGCCAGGGGACGGAGACCCAGTACTTC.

A few counts support this clonotype. J is TRBJ1-3 and V is TRBV19; D not resolved. Per the germline V gene, CDR1 is LNHDA and CDR2 is SQIVND (reference sequence). This CDR3 region has 13 residues. Trimming left V 3 bases short and J 2 bases short, with 5 bases between. The CDR3 DNA follows: TGTGCCAGTAGTATCGGGACTGGAAACACCATATATTTT. It translates to CASSIGTGNTIYF.

V is TRBV18 and J is TRBJ2-7; D is unresolved. Germline assignment: CDR1 KGHSH and CDR2 LQKENI. The CDR3 runs 14 residues. V was trimmed by 3 bases and J by 0 bases, leaving 9 bases between them. CDR3 protein: CASSPTPTSYEQYF. CDR3 in DNA: TGTGCCAGCTCACCCACACCTACCTCCTACGAGCAGTACTTC.

The V gene is TRBV20-1, the J gene TRBJ2-1, with 10 bases that match TRBD2. Losses at the gene ends were 2 bases for V and 6 bases for J; bases not matched to a gene: 4. Per germline, CDR1 DFQATT and CDR2 SNEGSKA (reference sequence). CDR3 length: 14 residues. The CDR3 protein is CSARRAGGSNEQFF. In nucleotides, the CDR3 is TGCAGTGCTAGAAGAGCGGGAGGGTCCAATGAGCAGTTCTTC.

This clonotype was detected many times. The rearrangement links TRBV24-1 to TRBJ2-1; tentatively, D is TRBD2 (5 bases). Germline values: CDR1 KGHDR, CDR2 SFDVKD. Between the trimmed V and J ends, which lost 2 bases and 8 bases, there was a span of 12 bases. The CDR3 is 14 amino acids. CDR3 protein: CATSDSPSRHEQFF. In DNA, the CDR3 is TGTGCCACCAGTGATTCGCCTAGCCGTCATGAGCAGTTCTTC.

The genes are TRBV28 and TRBJ2-1; 16 nucleotides agree with TRBD2. This CDR3 is built from 20 residues. J lost 6 bases, V lost 2 bases, and 13 bases had no gene match. Germline V gene lookup returns CDR1 MDHEN and CDR2 SYDVKM. The CDR3 nucleotides read TGTGCCAGCAGTTTAACAGGGACTAGCGGGAGGGTTCCTTTTGGCAATGAGCAGTTCTTC. It codes for CASSLTGTSGRVPFGNEQFF.

The chain is built from TRBV5-1 and TRBJ1-1; D remains ambiguous. Germline CDR1 and CDR2: SGHRS and YFSETQ. V lost 4 bases to trimming and J lost 0 bases, with 10 bases between them. The CDR3 extends over 14 amino acids. The CDR3 protein is CASSPRVVNTEAFF. The CDR3 DNA sequence: TGCGCCAGCAGCCCCAGAGTGGTGAACACTGAAGCTTTCTTT.

On this clonotype itself: As the CDR3 is not closed by the conserved phenylalanine or tryptophan, this likely results from a read error. The rearrangement links TRBV28 to TRBJ1-1, with a weak D call TRBD1 (5 bases). CDR3 size: 14 residues. Germline V lookup: CDR1 MDHEN, CDR2 SYDVKM. The V end lost 3 bases, the J end lost 0 bases, and 8 bases lay between the germline ends. Written as DNA, the CDR3 is TGTGCCAGCAGTTTGGGGGGACTGAACACTGAAGCTTTCTCT. Its translation: CASSLGGLNTEAFS.

This clonotype was seen a few times. CDR3 in amino acids: CASSQAGGANTGELFF. The DNA for the CDR3 is TGTGCCAGCAGCCAAGCTGGGGGGGCGAACACCGGGGAGCTGTTTTTT. This sequence joins TRBV3-1 and TRBJ2-2; 7 nucleotides agree with TRBD2. Trimming took 1 base from V and 0 from J; bases not matched to a gene: 2. Germline V CDR1 and CDR2: LGHDT, YNNKEL (reference sequence). The CDR3 sequence is 16 residues long. Full variable domain (remainder filled in from reference TRBV3-1 and TRBJ2-2): DTAVSQTPKYLVTQMGNDKSIKCEQNLGHDTMYWYKQDSKKFLKIMFSYNNKELIINETVPNRFSPKSPDKAHLNLHINSLELGDSAVYFCASSQAGGANTGELFFGEGSRLTVL.

This clonotype showed up many times. This chain links TRBV12-3 or TRBV12-4 with TRBJ1-1; D remains unclear. The CDR3 length is 14 residues. The V gene lost 5 bases and the J gene lost 11 bases, with 21 bases spanning the gap. CDR3 protein: CASSEEGGSEEAFF. For the CDR3, the DNA is TGTGCCAGCAGTGAAGAAGGTGGGAGCGAAGAGGCTTTCTTT.

The gene calls are TRBV20-1 and TRBJ2-3; 8 nucleotides match TRBD2. V was pared by 0 bases and J by 2 bases, with 13 bases of the junction left unmatched. The CDR3 extends over 18 amino acids. Looked up from germline, CDR1 is DFQATT and CDR2 is SNEGSKA (reference sequence). CDR3 nucleotide sequence: TGCAGTGCTAGAGACGAAACACAACTAGCGGATCCCACAGATACGCAGTATTTT. It encodes CSARDETQLADPTDTQYF.

This clonotype was counted at least ten times. The chain joins TRBV6-1 to TRBJ2-7, with D unclear. This CDR3 contains 12 residues. Germline lookup yields CDR1 MNHNS and CDR2 SASEGT. V was shortened by 3 bases and J by 6 bases, with 9 bases between the two germline ends. The CDR3 DNA follows: TGTGCCAGCAGTGAGGCCAAATCCGAGCAGTACTTC. Translated: CASSEAKSEQYF.

This clonotype showed up many times. V gene TRBV2 combines with J gene TRBJ1-5, with 10 bases matching TRBD1. Unmatched junction bases numbered 4, after V lost 6 bases and J lost 5 bases. The CDR3 contains 14 residues. Germline V CDR1 and CDR2: SNHLY, FYNNEI. The CDR3 protein is CASREGQGYQPQHF. CDR3 nucleotides: TGTGCCAGCAGGGAGGGACAGGGGTATCAGCCCCAGCATTTT.

In its sample, this clonotype was seen many times. This rearrangement joins TRBV28 to TRBJ1-1; the D is unclear. V was clipped by 1 base and J by 0 bases, with 18 bases between them. CDR3 length: 18 residues. Germline lookup yields CDR1 MDHEN and CDR2 SYDVKM. The CDR3 here is CASSLSLVQSLLNTEAFF. The DNA of the CDR3 is TGTGCCAGCAGTTTATCCCTAGTACAGAGTCTTCTGAACACTGAAGCTTTCTTT.

This clonotype appeared many times. This sequence joins TRBV7-3 and TRBJ2-2; unclear D gene. V was clipped by 2 bases and J by 2 bases, with 18 bases between them. In germline, CDR1 is SGHTA, CDR2 FQGTGA. This CDR3 comprises 18 residues. CDR3 nucleotide sequence: TGTGCCAGCAGCTTAGGTGGGGTAGGCAGGACCAACACCGGGGAGCTGTTTTTT. As protein: CASSLGGVGRTNTGELFF. The full variable domain, with the rest looked up from reference TRBV7-3 and TRBJ2-2, is GAGVSQTPSNKVTEKGKYVELRCDPISGHTALYWYRQSLGQGPEFLIYFQGTGAADDSGLPNDRFFAVRPEGSVSTLKIQRTERGDSAVYLCASSLGGVGRTNTGELFFGEGSRLTVL.

This clonotype was detected many times. V and J are TRBV28 and TRBJ1-6; 12 positions match TRBD1. The CDR3 sequence is 15 residues long. Germline trimming cut 4 bases from V and 14 bases from J; bases unmatched to any gene: 9. From germline, CDR1 is MDHEN and CDR2 SYDVKM. CDR3 in amino acids: CASSSTGTGGLALHF. The CDR3 DNA reads as TGTGCCAGCAGTTCCACCGGGACAGGGGGCCTCGCCCTCCACTTT.

This clonotype was counted only a few times. The chain recombines TRBV6-2 or TRBV6-3 with TRBJ2-7; D is perhaps TRBD1 (5 bases). Deletions cut 3 bases from V and 6 bases from J, with 12 bases between. Germline loops: CDR1 MNHEY, CDR2 SVGEGT. CDR3 size: 13 residues. CDR3 region: CASSYRQGREQYF. The DNA of the CDR3 is TGTGCCAGCAGTTATCGGCAGGGCCGCGAGCAGTACTTC.